A selection of T cell receptor beta chains follows, all from one sample in a study of cytomegalovirus exposure and HLA in healthy donors. The protocol was immunoSEQ multiplex PCR, while the TCRdb copy is restricted to in-frame clones and leaves out a portion. The profile covers about 120,000 clones, with approximately 88% appearing a single time and 1.5% to 2% taken by the ten largest. What was sequenced was PBMCs. All receptors derive from a man aged 18 to 29 in good health and CMV-seronegative. Each CDR3 is given with its conserved first and last residue.

TRBJ1-2 | TRBV7-6 | CASSLAGLGYGYTF
TRBJ1-5 | TRBV18 | CASSPADRVTNQPQHF
TRBJ1-4 | TRBV18 | CASSPPTGTNEKLFF
TRBJ2-3 | TRBV7-8 | CASSSSQESTDTQYF
TRBJ2-1 | TRBV5-1 | CASSLGAGGKYEQFF
TRBJ1-1 | TRBV15 | CATSRGQALGAFF
TRBJ2-5 | TRBV12-5 | CASGSMTGQETQYF
TRBJ2-7 | TRBV5-1 | CASSLDTGQGSYEQYF
TRBJ1-2 | TRBV9 | CASSVSGQGGGGYTF
TRBJ2-7 | TRBV6-1 | CASSGGRYQYF
TRBJ2-7 | TRBV7-6 | CASSGPYGTGNSYEQYF
TRBJ2-7 | TRBV14 | CASSQETGVMNYEQYF
TRBJ2-3 | TRBV28 | CASSIAGVGDTQYF
TRBJ1-1 | TRBV6-1 | CASSEARRNTEAFF
TRBJ2-7 | TRBV18 | CASRRTVSYEQYF
TRBJ2-1 | TRBV5-1 | CASSPGTSGVSYNEQFF
TRBJ2-1 | TRBV9 | CASSLGLAAYNEQFF
TRBJ2-2 | TRBV27 | CASREQGTRTGELFF
TRBJ2-3 | TRBV7-2 | CASSLVILAGGPGQYF
TRBJ2-2 | TRBV25-1 | CASSDIWGRGTGELFF
TRBJ1-1 | TRBV7-6 | CASSLRKNTEAFF
TRBJ2-3 | TRBV2 | CASVTGRASTDTQYF
TRBJ1-1 | TRBV11-3 | CASSLIPGQAEAFF
TRBJ1-4 | TRBV2 | CASTPRGEGEKLFF
TRBJ1-2 | TRBV5-1 | CASSLGGGISYTF
TRBJ2-3 | TRBV21-1 | CASSKAPDSPDTQYF
TRBJ1-4 | TRBV27 | CASSLGTGVNGKLFF
TRBJ2-2 | TRBV19 | CASRRGGTSAGELFF
TRBJ2-5 | TRBV4-1 | CASSQDTRVGETQYF
TRBJ2-3 | TRBV5-4 | CASSPGQGKTDTQYF
TRBJ1-2 | TRBV6-5 | CASSYSTGGAFGYTF
TRBJ1-3 | TRBV4-3 | CASSQDLEGGIRGNTIYF